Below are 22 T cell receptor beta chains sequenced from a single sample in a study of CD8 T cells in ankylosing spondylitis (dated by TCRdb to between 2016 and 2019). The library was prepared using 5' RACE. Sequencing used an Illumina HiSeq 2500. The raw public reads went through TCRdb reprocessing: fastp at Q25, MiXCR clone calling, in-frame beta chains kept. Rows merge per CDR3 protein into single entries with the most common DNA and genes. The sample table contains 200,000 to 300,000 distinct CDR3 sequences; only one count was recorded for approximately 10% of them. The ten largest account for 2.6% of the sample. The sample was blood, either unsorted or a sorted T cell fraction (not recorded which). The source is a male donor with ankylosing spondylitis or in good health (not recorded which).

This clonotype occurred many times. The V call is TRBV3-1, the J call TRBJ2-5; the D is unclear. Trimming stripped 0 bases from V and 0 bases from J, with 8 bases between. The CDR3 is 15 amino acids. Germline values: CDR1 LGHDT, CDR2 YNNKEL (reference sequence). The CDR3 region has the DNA TGTGCCAGCAGCCAAGATGGACGGAACCAAGAGACCCAGTACTTC. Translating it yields CASSQDGRNQETQYF.

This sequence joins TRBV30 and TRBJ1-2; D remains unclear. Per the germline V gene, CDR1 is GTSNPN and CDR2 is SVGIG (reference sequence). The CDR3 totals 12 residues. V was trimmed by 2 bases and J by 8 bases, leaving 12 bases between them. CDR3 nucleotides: TGTGCCTGGAGTCCTCCGGGAGGGGGCTACACCTTC. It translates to CAWSPPGGGYTF. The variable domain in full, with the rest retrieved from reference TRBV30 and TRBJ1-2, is SQTIHQWPATLVQPVGSPLSLECTVEGTSNPNLYWYRQAAGRGLQLLFYSVGIGQISSEVPQNLSASRPQDRQFILSSKKLLLSDSGFYLCAWSPPGGGYTFGSGTRLTVV.

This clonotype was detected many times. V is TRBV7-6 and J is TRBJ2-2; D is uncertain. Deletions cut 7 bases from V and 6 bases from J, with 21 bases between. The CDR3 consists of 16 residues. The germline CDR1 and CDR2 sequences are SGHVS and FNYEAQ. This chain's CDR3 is CASTTLSEKVPGELFF. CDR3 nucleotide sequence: TGTGCCAGCACCACCCTCTCGGAAAAAGTTCCCGGGGAGCTGTTTTTT.

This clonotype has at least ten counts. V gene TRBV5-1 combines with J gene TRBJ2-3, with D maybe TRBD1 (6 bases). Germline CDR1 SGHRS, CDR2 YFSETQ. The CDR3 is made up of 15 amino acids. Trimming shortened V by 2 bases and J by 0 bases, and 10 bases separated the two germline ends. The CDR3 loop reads CASSFGGRSTDTQYF. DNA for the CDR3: TGCGCCAGCAGCTTTGGGGGCAGAAGCACAGATACGCAGTATTTT.

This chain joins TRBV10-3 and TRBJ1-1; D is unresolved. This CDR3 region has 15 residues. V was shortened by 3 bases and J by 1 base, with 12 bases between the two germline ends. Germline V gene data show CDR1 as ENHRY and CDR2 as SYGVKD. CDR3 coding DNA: TGTGCCATCAGTGACAAGGGAAGTGCGAACACTGAAGCTTTCTTT. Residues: CAISDKGSANTEAFF.

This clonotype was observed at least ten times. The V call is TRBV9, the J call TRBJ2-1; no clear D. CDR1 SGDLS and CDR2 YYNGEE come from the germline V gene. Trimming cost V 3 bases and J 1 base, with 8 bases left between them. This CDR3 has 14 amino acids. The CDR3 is CASSERLSYNEQFF. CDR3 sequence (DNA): TGTGCCAGCAGCGAGAGGCTTTCCTACAATGAGCAGTTCTTC.

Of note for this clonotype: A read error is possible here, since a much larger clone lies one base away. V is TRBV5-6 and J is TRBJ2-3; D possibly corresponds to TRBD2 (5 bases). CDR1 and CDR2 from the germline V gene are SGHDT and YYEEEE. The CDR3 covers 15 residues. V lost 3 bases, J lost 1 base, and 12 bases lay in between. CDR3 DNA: TGTGCCAGCAGCTCGGCCTCGAGGGGCACAGATACGCAGTATTTT. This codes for CASSSASRGTDTQYF. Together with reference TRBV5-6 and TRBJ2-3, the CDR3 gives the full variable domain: DAGVTQSPTHLIKTRGQQVTLRCSPKSGHDTVSWYQQALGQGPQFIFQYYEEEERQRGNFPDRFSGHQFPNYSSELNVNALLLGDSALYLCASSSASRGTDTQYFGPGTRLTVL.

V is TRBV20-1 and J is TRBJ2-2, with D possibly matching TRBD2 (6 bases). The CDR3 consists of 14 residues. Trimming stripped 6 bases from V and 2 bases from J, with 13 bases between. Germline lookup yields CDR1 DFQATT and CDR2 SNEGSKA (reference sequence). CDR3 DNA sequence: TGCAGTGCCACCTCCGGGGGTAACACCGGGGAGCTGTTTTTT. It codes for CSATSGGNTGELFF.

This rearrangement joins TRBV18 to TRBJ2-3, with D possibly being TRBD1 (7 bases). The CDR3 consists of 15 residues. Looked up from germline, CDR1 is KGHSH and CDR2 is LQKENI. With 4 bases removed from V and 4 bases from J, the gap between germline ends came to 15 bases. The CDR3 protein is CASSQAGGGPDTQYF. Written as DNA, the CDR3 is TGTGCCAGCTCACAAGCAGGGGGAGGACCAGATACGCAGTATTTT.

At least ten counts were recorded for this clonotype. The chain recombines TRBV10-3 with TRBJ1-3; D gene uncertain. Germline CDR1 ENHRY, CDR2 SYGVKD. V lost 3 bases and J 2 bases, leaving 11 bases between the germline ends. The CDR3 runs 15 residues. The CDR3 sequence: CAISDPTITGNTIYF. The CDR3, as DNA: TGTGCCATCAGTGACCCAACCATTACTGGAAACACCATATATTTT.

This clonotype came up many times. This CDR3 reads CSARRTARETQYF. The DNA of the CDR3 is TGCAGTGCTAGACGGACAGCCCGTGAGACCCAGTACTTC. The chain carries TRBV20-1 and TRBJ2-5; tentatively, D is TRBD1 (6 bases). CDR3 length equals 13 residues. V lost 2 bases to trimming and J lost 5 bases, with 12 bases between them. Germline CDR1 and CDR2: DFQATT and SNEGSKA (reference sequence).

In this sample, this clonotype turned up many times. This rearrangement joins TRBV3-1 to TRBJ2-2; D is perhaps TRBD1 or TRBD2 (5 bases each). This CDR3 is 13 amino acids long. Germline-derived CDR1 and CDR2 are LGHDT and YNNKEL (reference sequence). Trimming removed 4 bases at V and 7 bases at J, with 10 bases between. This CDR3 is CASSPLGDGELFF. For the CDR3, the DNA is TGTGCCAGCAGCCCGCTGGGGGACGGGGAGCTGTTTTTT. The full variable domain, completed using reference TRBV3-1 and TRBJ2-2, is DTAVSQTPKYLVTQMGNDKSIKCEQNLGHDTMYWYKQDSKKFLKIMFSYNNKELIINETVPNRFSPKSPDKAHLNLHINSLELGDSAVYFCASSPLGDGELFFGEGSRLTVL.

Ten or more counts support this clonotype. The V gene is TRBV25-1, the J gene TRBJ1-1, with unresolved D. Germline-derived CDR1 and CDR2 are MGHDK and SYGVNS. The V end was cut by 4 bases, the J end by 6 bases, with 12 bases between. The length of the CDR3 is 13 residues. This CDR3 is CASSAESGSEAFF. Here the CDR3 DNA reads TGTGCCAGCAGTGCGGAGTCGGGGTCTGAAGCTTTCTTT. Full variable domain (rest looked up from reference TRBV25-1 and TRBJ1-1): EADIYQTPRYLVIGTGKKITLECSQTMGHDKMYWYQQDPGMELHLIHYSYGVNSTEKGDLSSESTVSRIRTEHFPLTLESARPSHTSQYLCASSAESGSEAFFGQGTRLTVV.

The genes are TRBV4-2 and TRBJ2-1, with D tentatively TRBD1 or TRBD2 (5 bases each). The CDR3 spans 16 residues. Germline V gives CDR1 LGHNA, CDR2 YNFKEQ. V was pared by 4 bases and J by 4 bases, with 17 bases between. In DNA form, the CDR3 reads TGTGCCAGCAGCCTGGGGCTCCTGGGGGTGTACAATGAGCAGTTCTTC. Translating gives CASSLGLLGVYNEQFF.

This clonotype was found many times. CDR3 residues: CASSDSSGGADTQYF. CDR3 DNA sequence: TGTGCCAGCAGTGACTCTAGCGGGGGGGCAGATACGCAGTATTTT. The V gene is TRBV6-4, the J gene TRBJ2-3; 11 bases map to TRBD2. The CDR3 consists of 15 residues. V trimming: 0 bases; J trimming: 4 bases; junction bases outside the gene matches: 0. Germline-derived CDR1 and CDR2 are MRHNA and SNTAGT.

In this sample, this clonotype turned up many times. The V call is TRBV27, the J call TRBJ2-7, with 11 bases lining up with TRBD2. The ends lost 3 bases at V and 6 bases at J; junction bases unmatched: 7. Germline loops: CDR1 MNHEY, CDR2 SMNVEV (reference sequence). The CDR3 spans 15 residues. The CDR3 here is CASSFTSGSSLEQYF. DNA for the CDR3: TGTGCCAGCAGTTTCACTAGCGGGAGCTCACTCGAGCAGTACTTC.

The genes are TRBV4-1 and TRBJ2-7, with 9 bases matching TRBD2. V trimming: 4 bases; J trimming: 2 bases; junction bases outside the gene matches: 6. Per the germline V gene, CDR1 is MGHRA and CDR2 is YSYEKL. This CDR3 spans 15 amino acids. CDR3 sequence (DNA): TGCGCCAGCAGCCCAACGGCTAGCGGGGCCTACGAGCAGTACTTC. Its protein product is CASSPTASGAYEQYF.

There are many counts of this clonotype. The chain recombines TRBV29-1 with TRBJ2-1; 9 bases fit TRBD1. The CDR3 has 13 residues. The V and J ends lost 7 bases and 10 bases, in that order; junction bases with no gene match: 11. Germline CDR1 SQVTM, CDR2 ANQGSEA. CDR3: CSGGTGPQAEQFF. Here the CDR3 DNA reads TGCAGCGGGGGGACAGGGCCCCAAGCGGAGCAGTTCTTC.

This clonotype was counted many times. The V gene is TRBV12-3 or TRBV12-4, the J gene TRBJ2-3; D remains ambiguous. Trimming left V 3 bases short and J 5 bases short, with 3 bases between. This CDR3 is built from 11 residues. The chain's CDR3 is CASSFLDTQYF. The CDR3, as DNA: TGTGCCAGCAGTTTTCTAGATACGCAGTATTTT.

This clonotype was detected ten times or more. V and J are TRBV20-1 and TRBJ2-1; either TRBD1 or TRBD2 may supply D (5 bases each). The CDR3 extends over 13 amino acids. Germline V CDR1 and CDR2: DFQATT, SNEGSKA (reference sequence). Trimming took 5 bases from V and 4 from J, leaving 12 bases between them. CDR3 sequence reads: CSAGTHRYNEQFF. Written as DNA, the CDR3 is TGCAGTGCTGGGACCCACAGGTACAATGAGCAGTTCTTC.

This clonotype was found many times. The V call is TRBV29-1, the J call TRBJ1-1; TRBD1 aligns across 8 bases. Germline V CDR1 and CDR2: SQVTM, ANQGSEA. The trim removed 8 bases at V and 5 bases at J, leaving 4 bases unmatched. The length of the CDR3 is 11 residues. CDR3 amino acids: CSFRGQTEAFF. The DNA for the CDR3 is TGCAGCTTCAGGGGGCAGACTGAAGCTTTCTTT.

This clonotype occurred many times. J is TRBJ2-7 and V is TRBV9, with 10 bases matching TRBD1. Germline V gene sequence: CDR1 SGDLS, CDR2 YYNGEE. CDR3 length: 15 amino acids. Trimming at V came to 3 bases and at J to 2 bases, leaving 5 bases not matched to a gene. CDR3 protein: CASSARTGGPYEQYF. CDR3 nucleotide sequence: TGTGCCAGCAGCGCCCGGACAGGGGGACCCTACGAGCAGTACTTC. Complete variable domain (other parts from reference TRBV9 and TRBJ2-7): DSGVTQTPKHLITATGQRVTLRCSPRSGDLSVYWYQQSLDQGLQFLIQYYNGEERAKGNILERFSAQQFPDLHSELNLSSLELGDSALYFCASSARTGGPYEQYFGPGTRLTVT.